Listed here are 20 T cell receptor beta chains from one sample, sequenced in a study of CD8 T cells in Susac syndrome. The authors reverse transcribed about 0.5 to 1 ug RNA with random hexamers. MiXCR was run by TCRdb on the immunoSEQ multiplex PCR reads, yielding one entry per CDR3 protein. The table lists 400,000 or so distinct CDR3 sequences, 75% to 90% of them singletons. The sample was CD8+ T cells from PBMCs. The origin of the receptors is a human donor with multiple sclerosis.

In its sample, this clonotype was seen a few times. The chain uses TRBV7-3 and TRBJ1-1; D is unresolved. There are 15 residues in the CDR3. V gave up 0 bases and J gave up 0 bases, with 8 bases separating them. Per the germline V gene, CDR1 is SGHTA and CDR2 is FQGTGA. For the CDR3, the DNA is TGTGCCAGCAGCTTAACGGGCGCTATGAACACTGAAGCTTTCTTT. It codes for CASSLTGAMNTEAFF.

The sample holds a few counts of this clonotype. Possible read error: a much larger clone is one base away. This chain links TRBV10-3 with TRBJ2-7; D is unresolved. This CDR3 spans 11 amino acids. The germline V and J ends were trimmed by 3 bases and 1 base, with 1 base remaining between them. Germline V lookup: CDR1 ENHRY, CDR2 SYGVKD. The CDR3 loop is CAISDSYEQYF. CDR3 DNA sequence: TGTGCCATCAGTGATTCCTACGAGCAGTACTTC.

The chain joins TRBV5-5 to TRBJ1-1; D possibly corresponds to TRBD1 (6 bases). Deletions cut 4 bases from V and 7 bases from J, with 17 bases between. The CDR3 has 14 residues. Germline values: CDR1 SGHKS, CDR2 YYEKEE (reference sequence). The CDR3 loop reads CASSAWTERGEAFF. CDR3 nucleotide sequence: TGTGCCAGCAGCGCGTGGACAGAACGGGGTGAAGCTTTCTTT.

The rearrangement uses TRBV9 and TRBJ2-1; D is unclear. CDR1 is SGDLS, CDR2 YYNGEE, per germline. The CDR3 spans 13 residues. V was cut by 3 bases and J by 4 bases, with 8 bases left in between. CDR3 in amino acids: CASSGDGYNEQFF. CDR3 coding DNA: TGTGCCAGCAGCGGAGACGGTTACAATGAGCAGTTCTTC.

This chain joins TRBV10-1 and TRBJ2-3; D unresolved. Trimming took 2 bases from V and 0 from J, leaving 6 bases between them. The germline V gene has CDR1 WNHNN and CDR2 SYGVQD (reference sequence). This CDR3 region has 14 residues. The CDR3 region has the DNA TGCGCCAGCAGTGAGACTGTCAGCACAGATACGCAGTATTTT. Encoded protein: CASSETVSTDTQYF.

CDR3 in DNA: TGTGCCAGCAGCCAAGGGCCCGACCCCTCCTACAATGAGCAGTTCTTC. This codes for CASSQGPDPSYNEQFF. The chain is built from TRBV14 and TRBJ2-1, with D uncertain. Germline CDR1 is SGHDN and CDR2 is FVKESK. This CDR3 comprises 16 residues. The V and J ends lost 1 base and 0 bases respectively, with 10 bases between them.

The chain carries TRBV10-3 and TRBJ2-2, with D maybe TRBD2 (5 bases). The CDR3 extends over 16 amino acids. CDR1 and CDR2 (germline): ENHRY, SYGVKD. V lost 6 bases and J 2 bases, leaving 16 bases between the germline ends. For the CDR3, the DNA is TGTGCCATCAGGACCGGGGATGAGTCTAACACCGGGGAGCTGTTTTTT. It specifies CAIRTGDESNTGELFF.

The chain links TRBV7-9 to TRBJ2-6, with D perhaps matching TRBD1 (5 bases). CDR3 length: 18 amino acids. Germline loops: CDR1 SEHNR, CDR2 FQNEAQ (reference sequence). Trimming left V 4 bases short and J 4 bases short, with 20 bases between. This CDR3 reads CASSSATARLAGANVLTF. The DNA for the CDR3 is TGTGCCAGCAGCTCGGCGACAGCAAGGTTGGCCGGGGCCAACGTCCTGACTTTC.

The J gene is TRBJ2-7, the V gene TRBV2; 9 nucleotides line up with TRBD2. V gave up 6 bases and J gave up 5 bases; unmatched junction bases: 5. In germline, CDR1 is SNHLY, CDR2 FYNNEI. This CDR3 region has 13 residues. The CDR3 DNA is TGTGCCAGCAGCGCGGGAGGGCCGGACGAGCAGTACTTC. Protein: CASSAGGPDEQYF.

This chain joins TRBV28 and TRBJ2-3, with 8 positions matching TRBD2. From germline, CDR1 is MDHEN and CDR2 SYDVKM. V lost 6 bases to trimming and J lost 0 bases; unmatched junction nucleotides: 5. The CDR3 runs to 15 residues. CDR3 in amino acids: CASSKSGGSTDTQYF. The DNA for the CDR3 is TGTGCCAGCAGCAAAAGCGGGGGCAGCACAGATACGCAGTATTTT.

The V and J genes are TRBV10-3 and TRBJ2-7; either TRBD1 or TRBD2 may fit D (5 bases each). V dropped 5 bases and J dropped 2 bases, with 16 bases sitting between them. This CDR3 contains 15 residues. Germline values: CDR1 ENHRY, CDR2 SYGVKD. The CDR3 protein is CAISISGTVTYEQYF. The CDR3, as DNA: TGTGCCATCAGTATTTCCGGGACGGTTACCTACGAGCAGTACTTC.

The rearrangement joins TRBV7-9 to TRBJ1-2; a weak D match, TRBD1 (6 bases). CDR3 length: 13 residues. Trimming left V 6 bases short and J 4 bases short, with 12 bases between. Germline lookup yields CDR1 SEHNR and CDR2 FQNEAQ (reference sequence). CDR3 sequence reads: CASREDSPYGYTF. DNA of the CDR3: TGTGCCAGCAGGGAGGACAGCCCCTATGGCTACACCTTC.

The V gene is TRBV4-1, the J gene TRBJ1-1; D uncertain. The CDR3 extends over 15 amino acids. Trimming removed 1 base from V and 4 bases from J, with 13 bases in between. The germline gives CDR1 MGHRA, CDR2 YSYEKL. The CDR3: CASSQVIRPVTEAFF. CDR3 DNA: TGCGCCAGCAGCCAAGTTATCCGTCCAGTCACTGAAGCTTTCTTT.

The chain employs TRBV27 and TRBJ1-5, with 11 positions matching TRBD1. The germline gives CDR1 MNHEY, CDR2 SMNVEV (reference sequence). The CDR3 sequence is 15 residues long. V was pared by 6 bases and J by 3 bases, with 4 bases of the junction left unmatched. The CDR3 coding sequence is TGTGCCAGCAGCCGGACAGGGGGCCTCAATCAGCCCCAGCATTTT. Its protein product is CASSRTGGLNQPQHF.

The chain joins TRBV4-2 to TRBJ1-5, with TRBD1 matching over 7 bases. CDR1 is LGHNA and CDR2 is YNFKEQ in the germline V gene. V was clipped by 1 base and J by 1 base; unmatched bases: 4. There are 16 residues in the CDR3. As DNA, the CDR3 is TGTGCCAGCAGCCAAGCTGGGACAGCCAGCAATCAGCCCCAGCATTTT. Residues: CASSQAGTASNQPQHF.

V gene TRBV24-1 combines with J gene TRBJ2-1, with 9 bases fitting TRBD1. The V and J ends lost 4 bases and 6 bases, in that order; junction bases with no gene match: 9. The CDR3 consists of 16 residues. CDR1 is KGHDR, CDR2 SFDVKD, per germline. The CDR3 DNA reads TGTGCCACCAGTGACCTCCCGACAGGGGGGATCAATGAGCAGTTCTTC. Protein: CATSDLPTGGINEQFF.

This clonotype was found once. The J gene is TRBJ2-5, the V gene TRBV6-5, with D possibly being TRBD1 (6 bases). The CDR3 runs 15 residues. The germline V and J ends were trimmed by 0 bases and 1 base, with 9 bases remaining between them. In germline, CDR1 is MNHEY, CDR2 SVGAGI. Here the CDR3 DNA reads TGTGCCAGCAGTTACTCGATACAGGGCCAAGAGACCCAGTACTTC. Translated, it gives CASSYSIQGQETQYF.

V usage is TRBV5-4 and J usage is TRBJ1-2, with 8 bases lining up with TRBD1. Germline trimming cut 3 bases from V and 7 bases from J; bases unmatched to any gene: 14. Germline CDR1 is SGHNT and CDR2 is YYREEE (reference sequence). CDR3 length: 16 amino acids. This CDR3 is CASSSAQGALGLGYTF. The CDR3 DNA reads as TGTGCCAGCAGCTCTGCTCAGGGGGCGCTTGGTCTTGGCTACACCTTC. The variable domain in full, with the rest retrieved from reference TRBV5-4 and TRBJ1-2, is ETGVTQSPTHLIKTRGQQVTLRCSSQSGHNTVSWYQQALGQGPQFIFQYYREEENGRGNFPPRFSGLQFPNYSSELNVNALELDDSALYLCASSSAQGALGLGYTFGSGTRLTVV.

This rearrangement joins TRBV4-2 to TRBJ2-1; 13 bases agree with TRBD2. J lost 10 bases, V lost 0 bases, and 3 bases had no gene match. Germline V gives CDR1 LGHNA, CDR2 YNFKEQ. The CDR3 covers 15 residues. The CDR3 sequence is CASSQELAGGVEQFF. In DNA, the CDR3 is TGTGCCAGCAGCCAAGAACTAGCGGGAGGGGTCGAGCAGTTCTTC.

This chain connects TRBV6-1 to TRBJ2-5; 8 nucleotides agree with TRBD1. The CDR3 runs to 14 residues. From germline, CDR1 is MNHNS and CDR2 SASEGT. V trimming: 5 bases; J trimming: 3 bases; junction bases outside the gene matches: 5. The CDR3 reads CASSPYRGEETQYF. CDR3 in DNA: TGTGCCAGCAGTCCCTACAGGGGGGAAGAGACCCAGTACTTC.